A single sample gave rise to the 2 T cell receptor beta chains below, sequenced in a study of T cells in Graves' hyperthyroidism and ophthalmopathy. TCR beta CDR3 regions were amplified from RNA transcripts. TCR CDR3 regions were first amplified by RT-PCR with HTBI primers. A single record per CDR3 protein comes from TCRdb applying MiXCR to the multiplex PCR reads. The sample has approximately 530,000 distinct CDR3 sequences; over 15% are singletons. The sequenced sample was blood. These receptors were obtained from a young woman with Graves' hyperthyroidism.

The chain uses TRBV20-1 and TRBJ2-7, with D unresolved. The germline V gene has CDR1 DFQATT and CDR2 SNEGSKA (reference sequence). This CDR3 has 12 amino acids. V lost 6 bases and J lost 3, with 12 bases in between. The CDR3 DNA is TGCAGTGCCTCCCCTGAAGGCTACGAGCAGTACTTC. Its protein is CSASPEGYEQYF.

The CDR3 protein is CASSPPLAMYQETQYF. The CDR3 nucleotides read TGTGCCAGCTCACCACCTTTAGCGATGTACCAAGAGACCCAGTACTTC. The genes are TRBV18 and TRBJ2-5, with D possibly matching TRBD2 (5 bases). From germline, CDR1 is KGHSH and CDR2 LQKENI. The CDR3 spans 16 residues. V lost 0 bases and J lost 0, with 11 bases in between.